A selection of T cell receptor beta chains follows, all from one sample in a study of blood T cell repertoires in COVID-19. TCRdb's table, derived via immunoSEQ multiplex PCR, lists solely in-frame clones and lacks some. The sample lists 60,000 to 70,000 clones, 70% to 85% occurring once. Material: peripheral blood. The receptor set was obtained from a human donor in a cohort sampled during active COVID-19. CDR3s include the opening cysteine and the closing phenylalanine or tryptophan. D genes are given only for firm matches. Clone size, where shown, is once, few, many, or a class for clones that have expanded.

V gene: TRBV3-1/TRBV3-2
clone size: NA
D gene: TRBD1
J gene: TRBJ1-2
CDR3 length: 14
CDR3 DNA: TGTGCCAGCAGCCAAGCGGGGACAGGCTATGGCTACACCTTC
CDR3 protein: CASSQAGTGYGYTF

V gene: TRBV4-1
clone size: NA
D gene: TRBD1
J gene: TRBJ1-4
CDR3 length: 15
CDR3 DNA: TGCGCCAGCAGCTTCACAGGGGCTGTCGCGAGGGAACTGTTTTTT
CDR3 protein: CASSFTGAVARELFF

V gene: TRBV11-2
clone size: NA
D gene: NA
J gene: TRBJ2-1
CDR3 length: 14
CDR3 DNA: TGTGCCAGCAGCTTCATCCAAGGGGGAGCTGAGCAGTTCTTC
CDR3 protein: CASSFIQGGAEQFF

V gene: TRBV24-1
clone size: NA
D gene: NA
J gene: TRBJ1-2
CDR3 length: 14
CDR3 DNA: TGTGCCACCAGTGACAGGACAGCTAACTATGGCTACACCTTC
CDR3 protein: CATSDRTANYGYTF

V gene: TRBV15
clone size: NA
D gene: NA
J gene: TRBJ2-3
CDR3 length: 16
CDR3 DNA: TGTGCCACCAGCAGAGATGGACTGTTAAGCACAGATACGCAGTATTTT
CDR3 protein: CATSRDGLLSTDTQYF

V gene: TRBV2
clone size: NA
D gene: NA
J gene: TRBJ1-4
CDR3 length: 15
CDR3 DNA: TGTGCCAGCAGCTTCGCAGGGACCGGGGGGGAAAAACTGTTTTTT
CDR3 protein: CASSFAGTGGEKLFF

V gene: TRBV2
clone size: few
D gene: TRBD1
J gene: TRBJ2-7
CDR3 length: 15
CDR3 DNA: TGTGCCAGCAGTGAAGGGACAGGGGAAGTCTACGAGCAGTACTTC
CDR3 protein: CASSEGTGEVYEQYF

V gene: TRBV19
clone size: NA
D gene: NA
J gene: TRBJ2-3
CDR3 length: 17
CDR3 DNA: TGTGCCAGTAGTATTGAAGGTGGGACAATAGGCACAGATACGCAGTATTTT
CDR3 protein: CASSIEGGTIGTDTQYF

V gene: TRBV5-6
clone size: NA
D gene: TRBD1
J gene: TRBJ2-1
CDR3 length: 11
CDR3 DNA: TGTGCCAGCAGCTTAACAGGGGTGGAGTTCTTC
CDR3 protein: CASSLTGVEFF

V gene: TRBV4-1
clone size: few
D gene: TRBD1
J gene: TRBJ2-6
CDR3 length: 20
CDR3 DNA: TGCGCCAGCAGCCAAGACGCGGGCAGGGGGTTAGGCTCTGGGGCCAACGTCCTGACTTTC
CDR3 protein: CASSQDAGRGLGSGANVLTF

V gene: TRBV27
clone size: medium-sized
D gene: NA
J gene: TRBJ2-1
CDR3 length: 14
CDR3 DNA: TGTGCCAGCAGTATCAGGGGGGCTGCCAATGAGCAGTTCTTC
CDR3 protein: CASSIRGAANEQFF

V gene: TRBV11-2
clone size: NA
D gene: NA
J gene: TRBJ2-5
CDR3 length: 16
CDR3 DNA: TGTGCCAGCAGCTTAGGGCTAGGAAGGAGCCAAGAGACCCAGTACTTC
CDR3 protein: CASSLGLGRSQETQYF

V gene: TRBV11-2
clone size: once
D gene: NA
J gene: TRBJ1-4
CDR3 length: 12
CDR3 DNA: TGTGCCAGCAGCCCGACTAATGAAAAACTGTTTTTT
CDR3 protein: CASSPTNEKLFF

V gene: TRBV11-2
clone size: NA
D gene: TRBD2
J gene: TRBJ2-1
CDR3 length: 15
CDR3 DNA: TGTGCCAGCATCGATAGCGGGGTCGCCTACAATGAGCAGTTCTTC
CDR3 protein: CASIDSGVAYNEQFF

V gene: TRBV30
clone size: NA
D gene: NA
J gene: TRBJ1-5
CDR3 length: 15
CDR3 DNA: TGTGCCTGGAGTGTGGTGAGGATGGGCAATCAGCCCCAGCATTTT
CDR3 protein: CAWSVVRMGNQPQHF

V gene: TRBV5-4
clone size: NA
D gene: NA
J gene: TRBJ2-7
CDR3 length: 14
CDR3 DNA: TGTGCCAGCAGCCCCCCGAGGGCACCCTACGAGCAGTACTTC
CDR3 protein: CASSPPRAPYEQYF